Listed below are T cell receptor beta chains from one sample, sequenced in a study of T cell responses to AZD1222 COVID-19 vaccine. Libraries were prepared by immunoSEQ multiplex PCR; TCRdb keeps only in-frame clonotypes and omits some of them. The table shows roughly 120,000 clones, with approximately 89% occurring only once. Sequenced here: peripheral blood, sampled 28 days after the second AZD1222 dose. All receptors derive from an adult who received the AZD1222 COVID-19 vaccine. Both conserved end residues are part of each CDR3. The order of the fields is clone size, CDR3 length, J gene, D gene, V gene, CDR3 protein, CDR3 DNA. A D gene is named only where the DNA matches it firmly. Expanded clones get a size class; other rows say once, few or many, or leave the size out.

>.|13|TRBJ1-2|TRBD1|TRBV7-9
CASSRTGMDGYTF
TGTGCCAGCAGCCGGACAGGGATGGATGGCTACACCTTC
>.|13|TRBJ1-2|.|TRBV6-1
CASSESGVIGYTF
TGTGCCAGCAGTGAATCCGGGGTCATTGGCTACACCTTC
>.|14|TRBJ1-1|.|TRBV5-6
CASSLVEMNTEAFF
TGTGCCAGCAGCTTAGTGGAAATGAACACTGAAGCTTTCTTT
>.|13|TRBJ2-3|.|TRBV4-1
CASSQVAADTQYF
TGCGCCAGCAGCCAAGTTGCCGCGGATACGCAGTATTTT
>.|13|TRBJ2-3|.|TRBV19
CASSPPGRDTQYF
TGTGCCAGTAGTCCGCCGGGAAGAGATACGCAGTATTTT
>.|16|TRBJ1-4|.|TRBV10-3
CAISESLGRGSEKLFF
TGTGCCATCAGTGAGTCTCTCGGCAGGGGTAGCGAAAAACTGTTTTTT
>.|12|TRBJ2-5|.|TRBV12-3/TRBV12-4
CASTGVGETQYF
TGTGCCAGCACAGGGGTGGGTGAGACCCAGTACTTC
>.|17|TRBJ2-7|TRBD2|TRBV9
CASSVSGRLAGLDEQYF
TGTGCCAGCAGCGTAAGTGGGAGACTAGCGGGTCTCGACGAGCAGTACTTC
>.|17|TRBJ2-4|.|TRBV18
CASSRRVGDLTKNIQYF
TGTGCCAGCTCACGTCGAGTAGGTGACTTGACCAAAAACATTCAGTACTTC
>.|15|TRBJ1-5|.|TRBV6-2/TRBV6-3
CASSYHSGSNQPQHF
TGTGCCAGCAGTTACCATTCAGGGAGCAATCAGCCCCAGCATTTT
>.|13|TRBJ1-2|TRBD1|TRBV19
CASSRQGTYGYTF
TGTGCCAGTTCTCGACAGGGGACCTATGGCTACACCTTC
>.|15|TRBJ2-1|TRBD2|TRBV5-1
CASSLGGLAYNEQFF
TGCGCCAGCAGCTTGGGGGGACTAGCGTATAATGAGCAGTTCTTC
>.|14|TRBJ2-3|TRBD1|TRBV5-5
CASSLDQGAVSQYF
TGTGCCAGCAGCTTGGATCAGGGGGCTGTCTCGCAGTATTTT
>.|13|TRBJ2-7|TRBD1|TRBV19
CASSSGQAFEQYF
TGTGCCAGTAGTAGCGGACAGGCCTTCGAGCAGTACTTC
>.|16|TRBJ2-2|TRBD1|TRBV5-6
CASSLGGGADTGELFF
TGTGCCAGCAGCTTGGGAGGGGGCGCGGACACCGGGGAGCTGTTTTTT
>.|15|TRBJ2-3|.|TRBV6-5
CASSYSFRASDTQYF
TGTGCCAGCAGTTACTCCTTTAGGGCATCAGATACGCAGTATTTT
>.|11|TRBJ1-1|.|TRBV28
CASSLFAEAFF
TGTGCCAGCAGTTTATTTGCTGAAGCTTTCTTT
>.|12|TRBJ2-1|.|TRBV5-1
CASSPYGDEQFF
TGCGCCAGCAGTCCTTACGGGGATGAGCAGTTCTTC
>.|15|TRBJ1-2|TRBD1|TRBV7-2
CASSLGQGGFYGYTF
TGTGCCAGCAGCTTAGGACAGGGCGGGTTCTATGGCTACACCTTC
>.|15|TRBJ1-6|.|TRBV5-6
CASSIREGANSPLHF
TGTGCCAGCAGCATCCGGGAAGGCGCCAATTCACCCCTCCACTTT
>.|14|TRBJ1-1|TRBD1|TRBV7-2
CASSDRGGYTEAFF
TGTGCCAGCAGCGACAGGGGGGGGTACACTGAAGCTTTCTTT
>.|15|TRBJ1-2|.|TRBV6-2/TRBV6-3
CASSYNRPQGYGYTF
TGTGCCAGCAGTTACAACAGGCCTCAGGGCTATGGCTACACCTTC
>.|13|TRBJ1-4|.|TRBV12-3/TRBV12-4
CASSLASNEKLFF
TGTGCCAGCAGTTTAGCCTCTAACGAAAAACTGTTTTTT
>.|16|TRBJ2-3|TRBD2|TRBV4-2
CASSQESSGGPDTQYF
TGTGCCAGCAGCCAAGAATCTAGCGGGGGACCCGATACGCAGTATTTT
>.|16|TRBJ2-5|.|TRBV12-5
CASGFWTPRDQETQYF
TGTGCTAGTGGTTTCTGGACACCGCGGGACCAAGAGACCCAGTACTTC
>.|13|TRBJ1-6|.|TRBV6-5
CASRATGTSPLHF
TGTGCCAGCAGAGCGACAGGTACATCACCCCTCCACTTT
>.|12|TRBJ1-6|.|TRBV7-2
CASSSYPGSLHF
TGTGCCAGCAGCTCCTACCCGGGATCCCTCCACTTT
>.|15|TRBJ1-6|TRBD1|TRBV7-2
CASSFQGTDNSPLHF
TGTGCCAGCAGCTTTCAGGGGACAGATAATTCACCCCTCCACTTT
>.|12|TRBJ1-2|TRBD1|TRBV2
CAGTDRDYGYTF
TGTGCCGGAACTGACAGGGACTATGGCTACACCTTC
>.|14|TRBJ2-7|.|TRBV7-9
CASSSFTGSYEQYF
TGTGCCAGCAGCTCCTTCACGGGCTCCTACGAGCAGTACTTC
>.|14|TRBJ2-1|TRBD2|TRBV7-2
CASSLATSVYEQFF
TGTGCCAGCAGCTTAGCCACTAGCGTCTATGAGCAGTTCTTC
>few|15|TRBJ2-5|.|TRBV6-2/TRBV6-3
CASSYILDLQETQYF
TGTGCCAGCAGTTACATTTTGGACCTTCAAGAGACCCAGTACTTC
>.|14|TRBJ2-3|.|TRBV2
CASSEQGSTDTQYF
TGTGCCAGCAGTGAACAGGGGAGCACAGATACGCAGTATTTT
>few|14|TRBJ1-5|.|TRBV2
CASSAAGRTRPQHF
TGTGCCAGCAGCGCTGCGGGCCGGACACGTCCCCAGCATTTT
>.|16|TRBJ2-1|.|TRBV5-4
CASSLGLGYSYNEQFF
TGTGCCAGCAGCTTGGGGCTGGGGTATTCCTACAATGAGCAGTTCTTC
>once|15|TRBJ2-3|TRBD1|TRBV28
CASSFLQGAVDTQYF
TGTGCCAGCAGTTTTCTTCAGGGGGCGGTGGATACGCAGTATTTT
>.|13|TRBJ1-1|.|TRBV18
CASSQGSYTEAFF
TGTGCCAGCTCACAGGGATCCTACACTGAAGCTTTCTTT
>once|13|TRBJ2-5|.|TRBV4-1
CASSQGNQETQYF
TGCGCCAGCAGCCAAGGCAACCAAGAGACCCAGTACTTC
>.|14|TRBJ2-7|TRBD1|TRBV6-2/TRBV6-3
CASSSSGTAYEQYF
TGTGCCAGCAGCTCGTCCGGGACAGCCTACGAGCAGTACTTC
>.|14|TRBJ1-5|.|TRBV2
CASSVWDTNQPQHF
TGTGCCAGCAGTGTTTGGGACACTAATCAGCCCCAGCATTTT
>.|16|TRBJ1-2|.|TRBV7-2
CASSLARGGHNYGYTF
TGTGCCAGCAGCTTAGCGCGGGGGGGTCATAACTATGGCTACACCTTC
>once|15|TRBJ2-1|.|TRBV7-2
CASTPRGPTAGEQFF
TGTGCCAGCACCCCGCGGGGCCCAACAGCAGGTGAGCAGTTCTTC
>.|15|TRBJ2-3|.|TRBV19
CASSALDSSTDTQYF
TGTGCCAGTAGTGCCCTGGACAGCAGCACAGATACGCAGTATTTT
>.|16|TRBJ1-5|TRBD1|TRBV7-9
CASSLETGVKNQPQHF
TGTGCCAGCAGCTTGGAGACAGGGGTCAAAAATCAGCCCCAGCATTTT
>once|11|TRBJ2-2|.|TRBV5-4
CASSFSGELFF
TGTGCCAGCAGCTTTTCCGGGGAGCTGTTTTTT
>.|16|TRBJ1-1|.|TRBV9
CASSEMVGQLNTEAFF
TGTGCCAGCAGCGAAATGGTGGGGCAGCTGAACACTGAAGCTTTCTTT
>.|14|TRBJ2-7|.|TRBV5-1
CASSLVDRSYEQYF
TGCGCCAGCAGCTTGGTGGACCGATCCTACGAGCAGTACTTC
>.|17|TRBJ2-6|.|TRBV6-2/TRBV6-3
CASSYGRGSSGANVLTF
TGTGCCAGCAGTTACGGTCGGGGGAGCTCTGGGGCCAACGTCCTGACTTTC
>.|17|TRBJ1-3|TRBD1|TRBV15
CATSRDLGQGYGNTIYF
TGTGCCACCAGCAGAGATCTGGGACAGGGATATGGAAACACCATATATTTT
>.|15|TRBJ2-7|.|TRBV18
CASSPPEKFPYEQYF
TGTGCCAGCTCACCACCAGAGAAGTTCCCCTACGAGCAGTACTTC
>.|13|TRBJ2-1|.|TRBV9
CASSVEQGNEQFF
TGTGCCAGCAGCGTAGAACAGGGCAATGAGCAGTTCTTC
>.|15|TRBJ2-3|.|TRBV4-1
CASSQGLEWTDTQYF
TGCGCCAGCAGCCAAGGCCTAGAGTGGACAGATACGCAGTATTTT
>.|14|TRBJ1-2|.|TRBV3-1/TRBV3-2
CASSQVYGSYGYTF
TGTGCCAGCAGCCAAGTCTACGGATCCTATGGCTACACCTTC
>once|18|TRBJ2-1|.|TRBV9
CASSVGGGGYSFTNEQFF
TGTGCCAGCAGCGTAGGAGGGGGAGGCTATTCCTTCACCAATGAGCAGTTCTTC
>.|14|TRBJ1-2|.|TRBV19
CASSVGRPMVGYTF
TGTGCCAGTAGTGTGGGACGGCCGATGGTTGGCTACACCTTC
>.|13|TRBJ2-2|.|TRBV7-9
CASYFGGPGELFF
TGTGCCAGCTACTTCGGGGGGCCCGGGGAGCTGTTTTTT
>.|16|TRBJ2-5|TRBD1|TRBV6-5
CASSSPGTGTQETQYF
TGTGCCAGCAGTTCGCCAGGGACAGGGACACAAGAGACCCAGTACTTC